The TCR beta chain described here comes from a study of vaccination effects on CD4 cells after COVID-19. Study details: Participants were vaccinated with two doses of either the BNT162b2 or mRNA-1273 vaccine.

Before sequencing took place, the ViraFEST assay used viral peptide pools to expand antigen-specific CD4+ T cells. Researchers isolated CD4+ T cells once less than twelve days of culture had elapsed. None of these healthy vaccinees had been infected with SARS-CoV-2 before vaccination. The V gene lost 4 bases and the J gene lost 7 bases, with 16 bases spanning the gap. This CDR3 is 14 amino acids long. The germline V gene encodes CDR1 MGHRA and CDR2 YSYEKL. Here immunoSEQ multiplex PCR was the method, and the copy in TCRdb shows in-frame clones only, minus some. The table has roughly 50,000 clones, more than 70% seen once; the top ten hold about 6%. Points on this clone: Its target is unknown.

The gene calls are TRBV4-1 and TRBJ1-2, with D possibly being TRBD1 (5 bases). The sequence derives from a human donor who received a COVID-19 vaccine. The sample consisted of CD4+ T cells from PBMCs cultured with HCoV-OC43 spike peptides, taken before COVID-19 vaccination. Subset: HCoV-OC43 spike overlapping peptide pool stimulation. The CDR3 DNA follows: TGCGCCAGCAGCCCAGACCCAGGGTGGTCTGGCTACACCTTC. Encoded protein: CASSPDPGWSGYTF.